The entry below gives a single TCR beta chain sequence along with its context. There is no known antigen for this receptor. No per-base quality is available; no much larger clone lies one base away. Relative to germline, V is missing 5 bases and J is missing 2 bases, with 3 bases of the junction outside any gene match. Reading the germline V gene gives CDR1 MNHEY and CDR2 SVGEGT. The CDR3 covers 14 residues, taking in both the cysteine and the phenylalanine. Of the read, only the CDR3 DNA is kept; its 42 bases are in frame from base 1. The immunoSEQ Assay, a bias-controlled multiplex PCR, was used to amplify TCRbeta CDR3 regions from genomic DNA. In the source study's methods: Within the assay, amplification of reference gene primers was used to estimate how many nucleated cells each sample contained. To quantify the absolute abundance of each unique TCRbeta CDR3 rearrangement, sequence reads were collapsed and filtered. For each sample, productive Simpson clonality was calculated by taking the square root of Simpson's diversity index across productive rearrangements. TCRdb stores this immuneACCESS table with in-frame sequences only. Part of the clones is absent; in the studies checked, under half of the shortfall reflects unresolved V genes, and no reason is known for the rest. V, J and clone size derive from that table, while D and trimming were established from the DNA sequence. The sample table contains fewer than 250,000 clones; only one count was recorded for around 90% of them. The ten largest clonotypes hold around 2.6% of the sample.

In the prospective study, participants were roughly 18 to 89 years old, resided in around 25 geographic areas of the United States, and were enrolled through a virtual design. In the prospective study, cohorts were assigned on the basis of participant-reported clinical history obtained from a screening survey and a study questionnaire. Each participant in the prospective study had whole blood, serum and a nasopharyngeal or oropharyngeal swab collected by mobile phlebotomists. Prospective study participants could optionally give additional blood draws and questionnaires over an approximately two-month period. Before DNA extraction, blood samples from the prospective study were shipped at room temperature or frozen. The sample originates from a study of blood T cell repertoires in COVID-19 (dated by TCRdb to the early 2020s). About the study as a whole: The collaborator samples originated in the United States, Italy and Spain and spanned the acute and convalescent phases of COVID-19. The repertoires were released in a freely available public database intended as a resource for research on the immune response to SARS-CoV-2. The material from the prospective study consisted of cDNA or gDNA derived from T cells, B-cell-depleted T cells, or PBMCs. The samples were drawn from the first 160 participants of the ongoing ImmuneRACE study and from more than 1,000 subjects provided by 6 global collaborators. Sample metadata almost always included a de-identified subject ID, COVID-19 status, age in years and sex. The dataset comprised deeply sampled blood TCRbeta repertoires from subjects exposed to, actively infected with, or recovered from COVID-19. Where HLA class I and class II types were available, the types were taken from metadata supplied by the sample provider, not from assay-based typing. The full study reports these points: How much clinical and demographic metadata was included differed by source and by participant, and the metadata was provided uncurated.

This receptor was obtained from a woman younger than 45 with acute COVID-19. The sequencing sample was made of PBMCs or T cells enriched from blood (not recorded which). The receptor chain draws on TRBV6-2 or TRBV6-3 and TRBJ2-3; TRBD2 fits 8 bases in the junction. The encoded CDR3 is CASSPAGATDTQYF. The bases read TGTGCCAGCAGTCCAGCGGGGGCCACAGATACGCAGTATTTT.